The following is a T cell receptor (beta chain) sequence with its context. Germline CDR1 is SQVTM and CDR2 is ANQGSEA. The CDR3 consists of 13 residues. Deletions cut 4 bases from V and 2 bases from J, with 9 bases between. TCRdb keeps only in-frame clones here, not all; method: immunoSEQ multiplex PCR. The sample consists of around 250,000 clones, roughly 90% of them appearing once. This specimen belongs to a study of blood T cell repertoires in COVID-19. About the research overall: The samples span acute and convalescent COVID-19 from the United States, Italy and Spain. Nucleic acid was either cDNA or gDNA, and it came from T cells, B-cell-depleted T cells, or PBMCs.

Participant-given clinical history determined each cohort assignment. Recovered participants had two consecutive negative NP/OP PCR tests, healthcare professional clearance, or symptom resolution. Sequencing was performed on PBMCs or T cells enriched from blood (not recorded which). The genes are TRBV29-1 and TRBJ1-5; no clear D. The clonotype comes from a woman in her twenties or thirties who had recovered from COVID-19. This chain's CDR3 is CSVAGNRNQPQHF. CDR3 DNA sequence: TGCAGCGTTGCGGGGAACCGCAATCAGCCCCAGCATTTT. The variable domain in full, with the rest retrieved from reference TRBV29-1 and TRBJ1-5, is SAVISQKPSRDICQRGTSLTIQCQVDSQVTMMFWYRQQPGQSLTLIATANQGSEATYESGFVIDKFPISRPNLTFSTLTVSNMSPEDSSIYLCSVAGNRNQPQHFGDGTRLSIL.